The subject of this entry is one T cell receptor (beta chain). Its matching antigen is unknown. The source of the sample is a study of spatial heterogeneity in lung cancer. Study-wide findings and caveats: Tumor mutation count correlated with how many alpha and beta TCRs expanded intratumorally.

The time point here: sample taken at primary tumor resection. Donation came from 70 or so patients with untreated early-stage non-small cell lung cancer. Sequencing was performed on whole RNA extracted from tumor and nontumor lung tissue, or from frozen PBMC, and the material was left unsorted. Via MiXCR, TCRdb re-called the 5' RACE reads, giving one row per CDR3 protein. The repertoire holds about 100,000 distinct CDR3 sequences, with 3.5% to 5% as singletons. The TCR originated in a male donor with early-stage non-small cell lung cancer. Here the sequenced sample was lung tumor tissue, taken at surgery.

The CDR3 sequence is CASSMAISNQPQHF. CDR3 sequence (DNA): TGTGCCAGTAGTATGGCGATTAGCAATCAGCCCCAGCATTTT. The V and J genes are TRBV19 and TRBJ1-5, with D hard to call. The CDR3 has 14 residues. The V and J ends lost 3 bases and 0 bases respectively, with 6 bases between them. Germline CDR1 reads LNHDA; CDR2 reads SQIVND (reference sequence).